These T cell receptor beta chains were read from a single sample in a study of identical twins. TCRdb recomputed calls from the 5' RACE reads with MiXCR, one row per CDR3 protein. The top ten hold roughly 0.9% of the sample, which has 700,000 or so distinct CDR3 sequences, over 8.5% seen once. These data are also associated with another study on yellow fever vaccine responses in identical twins.

Specimen: PBMCs. These receptors were obtained from a woman aged 18-35 years in good health. CDR3s include the opening cysteine and the closing phenylalanine or tryptophan. A D gene is named only where the DNA matches it firmly. Rows may omit the clone size; those that give it use once, few, many or a size class.

NA	TRBV21-1	few	TRBJ1-6	TGTGCCAGCAGCCCTCGGACCTGCAGTTCACCCCTCCACTTT	CASSPRTCSSPLHF
NA	TRBV7-2	few	TRBJ2-3	TGTGCCAGCAGCTTAGGGGTGCAGACAGATACGCAGTATTTT	CASSLGVQTDTQYF
TRBD2	TRBV6-5	NA	TRBJ2-2	TGTGCCAGCAGTTACGTCGGACTAGCGTCCAGCGGAAAGCCCGGGGAGCTGTTTTTT	CASSYVGLASSGKPGELFF
NA	TRBV7-8	many	TRBJ2-2	TGTGCCAGCAGCTTACTATCCAGGGGGGACACCGGGGAGCTGTTTTTT	CASSLLSRGDTGELFF
TRBD1	TRBV7-9	few	TRBJ1-2	TGTGCCAGCAGCTTAGAGGGGGCGTTGAGATATGGCTACACCTTC	CASSLEGALRYGYTF
TRBD1	TRBV27	few	TRBJ1-2	TGTGGCGCAGGTACAGGGGATGGCTACACCTTC	CGAGTGDGYTF
TRBD2	TRBV14	few	TRBJ2-3	TGTGCCAGCAGCCACCCTGCCGGGACTAGGTCCCCTAGCACAGATACGCAGTATTTT	CASSHPAGTRSPSTDTQYF
NA	TRBV29-1	NA	TRBJ2-7	TGCAGCGTGGGGACATCTCCCAGGGAGCAGTACTTC	CSVGTSPREQYF
NA	TRBV5-1	few	TRBJ2-5	TGCGCCAGCAGCGATGGAACCTTGGAAGAGACCCAGTACTTC	CASSDGTLEETQYF
NA	TRBV11-1	few	TRBJ1-1	TGTGCCAGCAGCCACAGTAGTCCGATTACAGGATTGAACACTGAAGCTTTCTTT	CASSHSSPITGLNTEAFF
TRBD1	TRBV4-2	NA	TRBJ1-1	TGTGCCAGCAGACCACTTGACAGGGGGAACACTGAAGCTTTCTTT	CASRPLDRGNTEAFF
NA	TRBV7-9	once	TRBJ2-1	TGTGCCAGCAGCTCTGTATCGGGGTGGGGTCGCGATGAGCAGTTCTTC	CASSSVSGWGRDEQFF
NA	TRBV19	NA	TRBJ2-3	TGTGCCGGGCGCCTGGGAAATACGCAGTATTTT	CAGRLGNTQYF
NA	TRBV10-3	many	TRBJ2-7	TGTGCCATCAGTGAGTCGCTTGGTCCCTACGAGCAGTACTTC	CAISESLGPYEQYF
NA	TRBV6-5	few	TRBJ1-5	TGTGCCAGCAAAAGTGGCAATCAGCCCCAGCATTTT	CASKSGNQPQHF
NA	TRBV5-6	NA	TRBJ2-7	TGTGCCAGCAGCTTGGCTTGGCAAGTCGCAGGACAGAGCTCCTACGAGCAGTACTTC	CASSLAWQVAGQSSYEQYF
NA	TRBV3-1	few	TRBJ2-5	TGTGCCAGCAGCCAAGATTTTGGACACCCGTACCAAGAGACCCAGTACTTC	CASSQDFGHPYQETQYF
NA	TRBV4-3	few	TRBJ2-1	TGCGCCAGCAGCCAAGTACTAGACAATGAGCAGTTCTTC	CASSQVLDNEQFF
NA	TRBV6-2/TRBV6-3	NA	TRBJ2-1	TGTGCCAGCACTGAGCGTAGCGATGAGCAGTTCTTC	CASTERSDEQFF
TRBD2	TRBV2	few	TRBJ2-7	TGTGCCTGCAACGTTGCGGGGGACTACGAGCAGTACTTC	CACNVAGDYEQYF